This T cell receptor beta chain came from a study of immune heterogeneity within non-small cell lung tumors. General study results and limits: Individual patients largely had distinct high-frequency T-cell receptor beta clonotypes from one another. Recurrence of identical dominant CDR3 beta clonotypes was observed across tumor sites within a patient, alongside site-unique high-frequency clones. T-cell clonality in a given local region correlated moderately yet significantly with the local tumor mutational burden (R 0.3 to 0.4).

Notes on this clonotype: What it recognizes is unknown.

Germline V gene data show CDR1 as SNHLY and CDR2 as FYNNEI. Trimming stripped 5 bases from V and 3 bases from J, with 4 bases between. This CDR3 comprises 11 residues. For the TCR beta CDR3, multiplex PCR with 32 V and 13 J primers performed the amplification. From the multiplex PCR reads, TCRdb called clonotypes with MiXCR, one entry per CDR3 protein. The sample lists 10,000 to 15,000 distinct CDR3 sequences, 23% seen once, with roughly 13% in the top ten. Template material comprised bulk tumor genomic DNA at 500 to 650 ng per sample. Each primary tumor yielded several biopsies, collected far apart from one another at surgery. Those enrolled were patients newly diagnosed with untreated non-small cell lung cancer and undergoing curative surgery. Having surgery with curative intent, the donors were patients newly diagnosed with non-small cell lung cancer.

This chain links TRBV2 with TRBJ2-5; D is undetermined. Sample: lung tumor tissue. This sequence was found in a man aged 50 to 59 with non-small cell lung cancer. The CDR3 here is CASSYEETQYF. The CDR3, as DNA: TGTGCCAGCAGTTATGAAGAGACCCAGTACTTC.